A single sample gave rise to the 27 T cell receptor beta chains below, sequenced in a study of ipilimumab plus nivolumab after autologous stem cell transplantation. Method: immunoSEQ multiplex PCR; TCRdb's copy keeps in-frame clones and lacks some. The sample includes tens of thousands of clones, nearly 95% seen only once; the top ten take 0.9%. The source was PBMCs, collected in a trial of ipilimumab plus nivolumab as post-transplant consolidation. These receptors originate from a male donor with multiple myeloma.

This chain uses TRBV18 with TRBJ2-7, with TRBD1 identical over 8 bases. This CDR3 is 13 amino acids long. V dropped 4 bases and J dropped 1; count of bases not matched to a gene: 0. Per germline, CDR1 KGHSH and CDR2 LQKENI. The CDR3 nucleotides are TGTGCCAGCTCACGGACAGGGTCCTACGAGCAGTACTTC. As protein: CASSRTGSYEQYF.

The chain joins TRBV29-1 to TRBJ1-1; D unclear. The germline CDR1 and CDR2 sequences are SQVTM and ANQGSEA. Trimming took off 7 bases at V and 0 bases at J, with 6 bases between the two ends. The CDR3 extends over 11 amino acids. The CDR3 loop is CSAGVNTEAFF. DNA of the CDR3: TGCAGCGCGGGAGTGAACACTGAAGCTTTCTTT.

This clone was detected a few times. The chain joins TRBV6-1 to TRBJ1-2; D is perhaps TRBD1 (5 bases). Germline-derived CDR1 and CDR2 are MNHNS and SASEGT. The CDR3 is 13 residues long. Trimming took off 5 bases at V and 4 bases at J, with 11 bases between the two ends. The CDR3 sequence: CASSLDSLYGYTF. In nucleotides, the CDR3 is TGTGCCAGCAGTTTAGACAGCCTCTATGGCTACACCTTC.

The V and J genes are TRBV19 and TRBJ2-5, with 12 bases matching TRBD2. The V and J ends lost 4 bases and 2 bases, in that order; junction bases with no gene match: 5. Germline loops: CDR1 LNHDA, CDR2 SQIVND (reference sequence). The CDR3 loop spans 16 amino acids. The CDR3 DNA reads TGTGCCAGTAGTACCCAGACTAGCGGGGGACAAGAGACCCAGTACTTC. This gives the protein CASSTQTSGGQETQYF. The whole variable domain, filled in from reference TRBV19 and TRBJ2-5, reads DGGITQSPKYLFRKEGQNVTLSCEQNLNHDAMYWYRQDPGQGLRLIYYSQIVNDFQKGDIAEGYSVSREKKESFPLTVTSAQKNPTAFYLCASSTQTSGGQETQYFGPGTRLLVL.

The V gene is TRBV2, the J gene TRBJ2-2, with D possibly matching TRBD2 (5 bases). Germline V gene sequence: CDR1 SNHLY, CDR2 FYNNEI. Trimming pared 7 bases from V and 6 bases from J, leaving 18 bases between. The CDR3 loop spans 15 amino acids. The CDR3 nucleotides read TGTGCCAGCACCATAGCGACCAGAGCCTCCGGGGAGCTGTTTTTT. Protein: CASTIATRASGELFF.

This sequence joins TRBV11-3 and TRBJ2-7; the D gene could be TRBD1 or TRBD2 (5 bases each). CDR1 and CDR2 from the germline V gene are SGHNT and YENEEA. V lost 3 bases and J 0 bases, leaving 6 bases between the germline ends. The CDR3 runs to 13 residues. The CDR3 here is CASSLRGSYEQYF. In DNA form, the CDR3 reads TGTGCCAGCAGCTTGAGGGGCTCCTACGAGCAGTACTTC.

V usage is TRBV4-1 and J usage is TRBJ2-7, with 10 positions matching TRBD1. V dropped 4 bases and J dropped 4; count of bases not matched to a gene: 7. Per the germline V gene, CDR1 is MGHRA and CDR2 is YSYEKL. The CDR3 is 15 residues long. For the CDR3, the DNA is TGCGCCAGCAGCCTCGCGGGACAGGGGTTGTACGAGCAGTACTTC. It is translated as CASSLAGQGLYEQYF.

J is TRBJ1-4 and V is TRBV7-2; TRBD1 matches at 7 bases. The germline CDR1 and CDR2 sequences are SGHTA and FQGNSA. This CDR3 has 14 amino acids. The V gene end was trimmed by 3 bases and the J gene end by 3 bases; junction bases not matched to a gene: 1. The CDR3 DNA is TGTGCCAGCAGCTTCGGGACAGCTAATGAAAAACTGTTTTTT. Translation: CASSFGTANEKLFF.

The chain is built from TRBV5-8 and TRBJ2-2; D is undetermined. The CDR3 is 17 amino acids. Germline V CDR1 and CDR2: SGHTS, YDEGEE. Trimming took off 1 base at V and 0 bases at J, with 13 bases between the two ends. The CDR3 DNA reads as TGTGCCAGCAGCTTGCGGCTCTCAGGCACGAACACCGGGGAGCTGTTTTTT. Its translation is CASSLRLSGTNTGELFF.

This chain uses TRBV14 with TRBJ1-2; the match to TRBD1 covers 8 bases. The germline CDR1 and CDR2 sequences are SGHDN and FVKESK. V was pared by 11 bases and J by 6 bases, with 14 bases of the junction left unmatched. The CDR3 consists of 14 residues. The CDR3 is CARLPGRGPDGYTF. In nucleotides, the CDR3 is TGTGCCCGCCTCCCGGGCAGGGGGCCCGATGGCTACACCTTC.

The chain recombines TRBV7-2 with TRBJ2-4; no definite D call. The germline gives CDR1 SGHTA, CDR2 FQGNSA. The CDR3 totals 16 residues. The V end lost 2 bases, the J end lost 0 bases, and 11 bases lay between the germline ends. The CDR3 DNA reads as TGTGCCAGCAGCTTAAGTCAGATACTAGCCAAAAACATTCAGTACTTC. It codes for CASSLSQILAKNIQYF.

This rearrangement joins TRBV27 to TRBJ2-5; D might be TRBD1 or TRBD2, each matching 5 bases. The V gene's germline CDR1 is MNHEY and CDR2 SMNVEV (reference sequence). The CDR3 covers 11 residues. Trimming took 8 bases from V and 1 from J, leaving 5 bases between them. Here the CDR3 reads CASGTQETQYF. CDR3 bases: TGTGCCAGCGGGACCCAAGAGACCCAGTACTTC.

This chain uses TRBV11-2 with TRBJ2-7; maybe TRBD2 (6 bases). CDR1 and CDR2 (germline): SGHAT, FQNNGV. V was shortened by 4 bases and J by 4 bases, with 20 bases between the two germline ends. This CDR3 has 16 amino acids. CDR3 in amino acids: CASSSWVGPGGYEQYF. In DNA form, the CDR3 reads TGTGCCAGCAGCTCCTGGGTCGGGCCCGGAGGGTACGAGCAGTACTTC.

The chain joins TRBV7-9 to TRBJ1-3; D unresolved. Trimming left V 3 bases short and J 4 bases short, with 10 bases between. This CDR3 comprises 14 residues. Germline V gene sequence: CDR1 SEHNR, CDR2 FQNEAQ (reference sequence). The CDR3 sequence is CASSFLAIGNTIYF. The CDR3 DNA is TGTGCCAGCAGCTTCCTGGCGATCGGAAACACCATATATTTT. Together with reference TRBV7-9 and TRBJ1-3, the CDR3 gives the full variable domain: DTGVSQNPRHKITKRGQNVTFRCDPISEHNRLYWYRQTLGQGPEFLTYFQNEAQLEKSRLLSDRFSAERPKGSFSTLEIQRTEQGDSAMYLCASSFLAIGNTIYFGEGSWLTVV.

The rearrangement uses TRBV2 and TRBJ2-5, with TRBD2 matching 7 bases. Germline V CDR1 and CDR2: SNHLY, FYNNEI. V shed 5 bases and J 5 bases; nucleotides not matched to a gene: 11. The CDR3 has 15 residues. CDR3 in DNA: TGTGCCAGCAGTTCACCAGAGCGGGGTATGGAGACCCAGTACTTC. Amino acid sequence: CASSSPERGMETQYF.

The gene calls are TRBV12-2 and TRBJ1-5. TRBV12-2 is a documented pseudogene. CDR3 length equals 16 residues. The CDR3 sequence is CASRLARNWGNQPQHF. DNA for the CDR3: TGTGCAAGTCGCTTAGCGAGGAATTGGGGGAATCAGCCCCAGCATTTT.

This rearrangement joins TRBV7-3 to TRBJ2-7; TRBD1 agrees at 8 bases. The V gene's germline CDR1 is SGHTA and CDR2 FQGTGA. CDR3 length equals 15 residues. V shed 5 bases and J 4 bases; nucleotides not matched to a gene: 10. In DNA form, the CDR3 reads TGTGCCAGCAGCGTATCCCCAGGGGGCGCGTACGAGCAGTACTTC. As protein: CASSVSPGGAYEQYF.

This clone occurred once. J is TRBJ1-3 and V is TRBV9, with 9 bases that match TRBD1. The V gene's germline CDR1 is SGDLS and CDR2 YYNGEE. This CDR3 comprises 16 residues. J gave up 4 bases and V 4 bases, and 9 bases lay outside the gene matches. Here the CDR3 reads CASSLRDRVLGNTIYF. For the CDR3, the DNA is TGTGCCAGCAGCCTACGGGACAGGGTTTTAGGAAACACCATATATTTT.

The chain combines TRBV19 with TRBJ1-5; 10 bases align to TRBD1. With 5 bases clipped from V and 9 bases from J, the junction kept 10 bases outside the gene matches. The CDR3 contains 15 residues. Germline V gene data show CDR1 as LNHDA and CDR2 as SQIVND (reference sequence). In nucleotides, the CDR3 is TGTGCCAGTAGTTCGACAGGGGGCGCGGGAGGGCCCCAGCATTTT. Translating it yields CASSSTGGAGGPQHF.

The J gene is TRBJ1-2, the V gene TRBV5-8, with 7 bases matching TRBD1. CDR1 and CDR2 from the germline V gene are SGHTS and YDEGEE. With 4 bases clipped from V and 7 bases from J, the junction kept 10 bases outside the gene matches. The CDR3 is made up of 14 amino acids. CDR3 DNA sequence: TGTGCCAGCAGCATTCGACAGGGTGAGGGTGGCTACACCTTC. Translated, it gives CASSIRQGEGGYTF.

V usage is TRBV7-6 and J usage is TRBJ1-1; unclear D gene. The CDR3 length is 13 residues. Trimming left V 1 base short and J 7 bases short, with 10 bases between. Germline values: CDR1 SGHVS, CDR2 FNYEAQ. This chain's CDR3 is CASSLGGQLEAFF. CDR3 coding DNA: TGTGCCAGCAGCTTAGGTGGTCAGCTTGAAGCTTTCTTT.

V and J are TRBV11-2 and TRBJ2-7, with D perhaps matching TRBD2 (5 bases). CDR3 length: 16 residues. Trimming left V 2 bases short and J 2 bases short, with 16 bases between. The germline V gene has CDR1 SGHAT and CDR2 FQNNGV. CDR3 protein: CASSLKLLADPYEQYF. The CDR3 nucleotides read TGTGCCAGCAGCTTAAAGTTGCTAGCTGATCCCTACGAGCAGTACTTC.

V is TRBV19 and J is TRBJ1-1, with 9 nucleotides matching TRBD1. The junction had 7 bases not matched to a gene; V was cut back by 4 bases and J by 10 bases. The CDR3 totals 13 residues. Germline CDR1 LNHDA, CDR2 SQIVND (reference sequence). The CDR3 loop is CASSNRDRAGAFF. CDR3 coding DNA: TGTGCCAGTAGTAACAGGGACAGGGCCGGAGCTTTCTTT.

CDR3 region: CASSAGQPAYGYTF. CDR3 coding DNA: TGTGCCAGCAGCGCCGGACAACCCGCCTATGGCTACACCTTC. The rearrangement joins TRBV7-3 to TRBJ1-2; perhaps TRBD1 as D (5 bases). Germline V lookup: CDR1 SGHTA, CDR2 FQGTGA. The CDR3 runs to 14 residues. The V and J ends lost 5 bases and 4 bases respectively, with 14 bases between them.

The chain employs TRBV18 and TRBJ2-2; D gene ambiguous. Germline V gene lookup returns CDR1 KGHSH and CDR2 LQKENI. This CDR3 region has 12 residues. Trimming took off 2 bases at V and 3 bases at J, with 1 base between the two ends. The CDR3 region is CASSPDTGELFF. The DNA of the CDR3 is TGTGCCAGCTCACCAGACACCGGGGAGCTGTTTTTT.

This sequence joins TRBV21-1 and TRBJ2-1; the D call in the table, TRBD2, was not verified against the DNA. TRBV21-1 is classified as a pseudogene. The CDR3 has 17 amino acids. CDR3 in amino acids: CASSKEPGLARYNEQFF. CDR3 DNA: TGTGCCAGCAGCAAGGAACCGGGACTAGCGCGATACAATGAGCAGTTCTTC.

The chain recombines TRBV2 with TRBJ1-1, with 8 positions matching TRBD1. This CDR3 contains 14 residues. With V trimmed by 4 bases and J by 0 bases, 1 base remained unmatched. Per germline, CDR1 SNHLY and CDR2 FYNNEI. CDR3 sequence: CASSVDRVNTEAFF. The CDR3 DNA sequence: TGTGCCAGCAGTGTGGACAGGGTGAACACTGAAGCTTTCTTT. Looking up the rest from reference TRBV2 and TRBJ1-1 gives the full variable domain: EPEVTQTPSHQVTQMGQEVILRCVPISNHLYFYWYRQILGQKVEFLVSFYNNEISEKSEIFDDQFSVERPDGSNFTLKIRSTKLEDSAMYFCASSVDRVNTEAFFGQGTRLTVV.